This T cell receptor (beta chain) was retrieved from a study of blood T cell repertoires in COVID-19. The V gene's germline CDR1 is SGHNT and CDR2 YYREEE (reference sequence). Trimming removed 4 bases from V and 5 bases from J; junction bases left unmatched: 5. This CDR3 contains 14 residues. Clones were read by immunoSEQ multiplex PCR, and TCRdb kept only the in-frame ones, dropping some. Among about 160,000 clones listed, 85% to 95% were seen once. The clonotype comes from a woman aged 50 to 60 with acute or convalescent COVID-19. The chain couples TRBV5-4 to TRBJ1-2, with 10 positions matching TRBD1. The specimen was peripheral blood. CDR3 loop: CASSLTGGAYGYTF. CDR3 DNA sequence: TGTGCCAGCAGCCTGACAGGGGGCGCTTATGGCTACACCTTC.